The following is a T cell receptor beta chain sequence with its context. The data originate from a study of T cell changes during pregnancy in multiple sclerosis. Germline V gene lookup returns CDR1 LGHNA and CDR2 YNFKEQ. CDR3 length: 11 amino acids. Trimming left V 0 bases short and J 11 bases short, with 7 bases between. Generated by immunoSEQ multiplex PCR, the TCRdb table keeps only in-frame clones and is missing some. Altogether roughly 90,000 clones are present, almost 95% being singletons, with the ten largest covering roughly 2.2%. The V call is TRBV4-2, the J call TRBJ1-1; no reliable D call. This TCR was sampled from a female donor with multiple sclerosis, enrolled in a pregnancy study. Specimen: peripheral blood, collected in the third trimester of pregnancy. The CDR3 DNA is TGTGCCAGCAGCCAAGATGGAGGGGCTTTCTTT. Translation: CASSQDGGAFF.